These T cell receptor beta chains were read from a single sample in a study of blood T cell repertoires in COVID-19. TCRdb's copy holds only in-frame clones and misses some; the assay was immunoSEQ multiplex PCR. The table shows approximately 77,000 clones, with approximately 78% occurring only once. Sequenced input: peripheral blood. The receptors derive from a woman aged 60 to 75 with acute or convalescent COVID-19. Each CDR3 is given with its conserved first and last residue. Each record gives: clone size, J gene, D gene, V gene, CDR3 protein, CDR3 DNA. The D gene is left open where the match is weak. Part of the rows lack a size; the others show once, few, many or a class for expanded clones.

clone size: .; J gene: TRBJ2-5; D gene: .; V gene: TRBV19; CDR3 protein: CASSGGYQETQYF; CDR3 DNA: TGTGCCAGTAGTGGGGGGTACCAAGAGACCCAGTACTTC
clone size: .; J gene: TRBJ1-3; D gene: .; V gene: TRBV24-1; CDR3 protein: CATSDSRQDSRSGNTIYF; CDR3 DNA: TGTGCCACCAGTGACTCACGACAGGATAGTCGCTCTGGAAACACCATATATTTT
clone size: .; J gene: TRBJ1-1; D gene: .; V gene: TRBV7-2; CDR3 protein: CASSLLGQMNTEAFF; CDR3 DNA: TGTGCCAGCAGCTTATTGGGCCAGATGAACACTGAAGCTTTCTTT
clone size: .; J gene: TRBJ1-2; D gene: .; V gene: TRBV6-5; CDR3 protein: CASSYSAEGDMGYTF; CDR3 DNA: TGTGCCAGCAGTTACTCCGCAGAAGGGGATATGGGCTACACCTTC
clone size: .; J gene: TRBJ1-6; D gene: TRBD1; V gene: TRBV2; CDR3 protein: CASRDNRGGNSPLHF; CDR3 DNA: TGTGCCAGCAGGGACAACAGGGGGGGGAATTCACCCCTCCACTTT
clone size: .; J gene: TRBJ2-2; D gene: .; V gene: TRBV9; CDR3 protein: CASSVVIGGELFF; CDR3 DNA: TGTGCCAGCAGCGTAGTAATCGGCGGGGAGCTGTTTTTT
clone size: .; J gene: TRBJ2-5; D gene: .; V gene: TRBV19; CDR3 protein: CASSPRGETQYF; CDR3 DNA: TGTGCCAGTAGCCCCCGCGGGGAGACCCAGTACTTC
clone size: .; J gene: TRBJ2-1; D gene: .; V gene: TRBV7-9; CDR3 protein: CASSNIADSGNYNEQFF; CDR3 DNA: TGTGCCAGCAGCAATATCGCCGATAGCGGAAATTACAATGAGCAGTTCTTC
clone size: .; J gene: TRBJ1-3; D gene: .; V gene: TRBV15; CDR3 protein: CATSRDLSIYF; CDR3 DNA: TGTGCCACCAGCAGAGATCTGAGCATATATTTT
clone size: .; J gene: TRBJ2-4; D gene: TRBD2; V gene: TRBV6-2/TRBV6-3; CDR3 protein: CASSSLRGLAGVRNIQYF; CDR3 DNA: TGTGCCAGCAGTTCGCTAAGAGGACTAGCGGGGGTACGGAACATTCAGTACTTC
clone size: .; J gene: TRBJ1-2; D gene: TRBD1; V gene: TRBV19; CDR3 protein: CASSTDRFYGYTF; CDR3 DNA: TGTGCCAGTAGTACGGACAGGTTTTATGGCTACACCTTC
clone size: .; J gene: TRBJ1-1; D gene: .; V gene: TRBV4-1; CDR3 protein: CASSQGHVNTEAFF; CDR3 DNA: TGCGCCAGCAGCCAAGGGCACGTTAACACTGAAGCTTTCTTT
clone size: many; J gene: TRBJ2-3; D gene: TRBD2; V gene: TRBV19; CDR3 protein: CASSKGGGLLDTQYF; CDR3 DNA: TGTGCCAGTAGTAAAGGCGGGGGGCTCTTAGATACGCAGTATTTT
clone size: .; J gene: TRBJ1-2; D gene: TRBD1; V gene: TRBV10-3; CDR3 protein: CAISELTGGTYGYTF; CDR3 DNA: TGTGCCATCAGTGAGTTAACAGGGGGGACCTATGGCTACACCTTC
clone size: .; J gene: TRBJ1-5; D gene: TRBD1; V gene: TRBV7-2; CDR3 protein: CASSAGTGGQPQHF; CDR3 DNA: TGTGCCAGCAGTGCCGGGACAGGGGGCCAGCCCCAGCATTTT
clone size: .; J gene: TRBJ1-1; D gene: TRBD1; V gene: TRBV5-4; CDR3 protein: CASSLIKGAAEAFF; CDR3 DNA: TGTGCCAGCAGCTTGATTAAGGGGGCCGCTGAAGCTTTCTTT
clone size: few; J gene: TRBJ1-2; D gene: TRBD1; V gene: TRBV6-5; CDR3 protein: CASSYTGGYGYTF; CDR3 DNA: TGTGCCAGCAGTTATACAGGGGGCTATGGCTACACCTTC
clone size: .; J gene: TRBJ2-5; D gene: .; V gene: TRBV6-1; CDR3 protein: CASSDVTRYQETQYF; CDR3 DNA: TGTGCCAGCAGTGACGTGACTAGATACCAAGAGACCCAGTACTTC
clone size: .; J gene: TRBJ2-3; D gene: TRBD2; V gene: TRBV4-3; CDR3 protein: CASSQGGGADTQYF; CDR3 DNA: TGCGCCAGCAGCCAAGGGGGGGGAGCAGATACGCAGTATTTT
clone size: .; J gene: TRBJ2-3; D gene: TRBD2; V gene: TRBV3-1/TRBV3-2; CDR3 protein: CASSQDGRVLSRDTDTQYF; CDR3 DNA: TGTGCCAGCAGCCAAGACGGGAGGGTCTTAAGCCGGGACACAGATACGCAGTATTTT
clone size: .; J gene: TRBJ1-1; D gene: .; V gene: TRBV4-3; CDR3 protein: CASSRSGLSTEAFF; CDR3 DNA: TGCGCCAGCAGCCGGTCAGGGCTATCCACTGAAGCTTTCTTT
clone size: once; J gene: TRBJ2-3; D gene: TRBD2; V gene: TRBV7-3; CDR3 protein: CASSPNRRGGRGDTQYF; CDR3 DNA: TGTGCCAGCAGCCCAAACCGGCGGGGGGGCCGAGGAGATACGCAGTATTTT
clone size: once; J gene: TRBJ2-7; D gene: .; V gene: TRBV7-2; CDR3 protein: CASSSVAYEQYF; CDR3 DNA: TGTGCCAGCAGCTCAGTGGCCTACGAGCAGTACTTC
clone size: few; J gene: TRBJ2-7; D gene: TRBD1; V gene: TRBV10-3; CDR3 protein: CAISESGTVEAYEQYF; CDR3 DNA: TGTGCCATCAGTGAGTCGGGGACAGTGGAGGCCTACGAGCAGTACTTC
clone size: .; J gene: TRBJ1-1; D gene: .; V gene: TRBV7-9; CDR3 protein: CASSKSVGGNTEAFF; CDR3 DNA: TGTGCCAGCAGCAAATCGGTGGGAGGAAACACTGAAGCTTTCTTT
clone size: once; J gene: TRBJ2-4; D gene: .; V gene: TRBV6-5; CDR3 protein: CASSYGQILAKNIQYF; CDR3 DNA: TGTGCCAGCAGTTACGGGCAGATATTAGCCAAAAACATTCAGTACTTC
clone size: once; J gene: TRBJ1-1; D gene: .; V gene: TRBV12-3/TRBV12-4; CDR3 protein: CASRSISREAFF; CDR3 DNA: TGTGCCAGCAGGAGCATAAGCCGTGAAGCTTTCTTT
clone size: .; J gene: TRBJ2-5; D gene: TRBD2; V gene: TRBV5-5; CDR3 protein: CASSLDRLADQETQYF; CDR3 DNA: TGTGCCAGCAGCTTGGACCGACTAGCGGACCAAGAGACCCAGTACTTC
clone size: .; J gene: TRBJ1-1; D gene: .; V gene: TRBV30; CDR3 protein: CAWDNAQGFGRRDTEAFF; CDR3 DNA: TGTGCCTGGGACAACGCCCAGGGCTTTGGCCGTAGGGACACTGAAGCTTTCTTT
clone size: .; J gene: TRBJ1-6; D gene: .; V gene: TRBV2; CDR3 protein: CASTPDYNSPLHF; CDR3 DNA: TGTGCCAGCACTCCAGACTATAATTCACCCCTCCACTTT
clone size: .; J gene: TRBJ2-3; D gene: .; V gene: TRBV7-2; CDR3 protein: CASSSQGSGADTQYF; CDR3 DNA: TGTGCCAGCAGCTCACAGGGCAGTGGGGCAGATACGCAGTATTTT
clone size: .; J gene: TRBJ2-7; D gene: .; V gene: TRBV7-9; CDR3 protein: CASSLGVSRIDSYEQYF; CDR3 DNA: TGTGCCAGCAGCTTAGGGGTGAGCAGGATTGACTCCTACGAGCAGTACTTC
clone size: .; J gene: TRBJ2-4; D gene: .; V gene: TRBV6-5; CDR3 protein: CASSYSTAGRQNIQYF; CDR3 DNA: TGTGCCAGCAGTTACTCGACGGCAGGGAGGCAAAACATTCAGTACTTC
clone size: .; J gene: TRBJ2-7; D gene: .; V gene: TRBV9; CDR3 protein: CASSSRDSRIYEQYF; CDR3 DNA: TGTGCCAGCAGCTCCCGGGACTCTAGGATCTACGAGCAGTACTTC
clone size: .; J gene: TRBJ2-5; D gene: .; V gene: TRBV15; CDR3 protein: CATSRDLPGQYQETQYF; CDR3 DNA: TGTGCCACCAGCAGAGATTTACCCGGACAATATCAAGAGACCCAGTACTTC
clone size: .; J gene: TRBJ2-1; D gene: TRBD2; V gene: TRBV9; CDR3 protein: CASSPLAGDYNEQFF; CDR3 DNA: TGTGCCAGCAGCCCCCTAGCGGGGGATTACAATGAGCAGTTCTTC
clone size: .; J gene: TRBJ2-3; D gene: .; V gene: TRBV7-2; CDR3 protein: CASSLVSADTQYF; CDR3 DNA: TGTGCCAGCAGCTTAGTTAGCGCAGATACGCAGTATTTT
clone size: .; J gene: TRBJ1-2; D gene: .; V gene: TRBV20-1; CDR3 protein: CSASAGSLDYGYTF; CDR3 DNA: TGCAGTGCTAGTGCCGGGTCCCTCGACTATGGCTACACCTTC
clone size: .; J gene: TRBJ1-5; D gene: TRBD1; V gene: TRBV7-2; CDR3 protein: CASGRQGSNQPQHF; CDR3 DNA: TGTGCCAGCGGTCGACAGGGGAGCAATCAGCCCCAGCATTTT
clone size: once; J gene: TRBJ1-2; D gene: .; V gene: TRBV24-1; CDR3 protein: CATKDGDTHGYTF; CDR3 DNA: TGTGCCACCAAAGACGGGGACACGCATGGCTACACCTTC
clone size: .; J gene: TRBJ2-5; D gene: .; V gene: TRBV5-5; CDR3 protein: CASSGGTGQETQYF; CDR3 DNA: TGTGCCAGCAGCGGAGGGACGGGGCAAGAGACCCAGTACTTC
clone size: .; J gene: TRBJ2-5; D gene: .; V gene: TRBV5-1; CDR3 protein: CASGTQETQYF; CDR3 DNA: TGCGCCAGCGGGACTCAAGAGACCCAGTACTTC
clone size: .; J gene: TRBJ1-5; D gene: TRBD1; V gene: TRBV11-2; CDR3 protein: CASSFGQGANQPQHF; CDR3 DNA: TGTGCCAGCAGCTTTGGGCAGGGGGCGAATCAGCCCCAGCATTTT